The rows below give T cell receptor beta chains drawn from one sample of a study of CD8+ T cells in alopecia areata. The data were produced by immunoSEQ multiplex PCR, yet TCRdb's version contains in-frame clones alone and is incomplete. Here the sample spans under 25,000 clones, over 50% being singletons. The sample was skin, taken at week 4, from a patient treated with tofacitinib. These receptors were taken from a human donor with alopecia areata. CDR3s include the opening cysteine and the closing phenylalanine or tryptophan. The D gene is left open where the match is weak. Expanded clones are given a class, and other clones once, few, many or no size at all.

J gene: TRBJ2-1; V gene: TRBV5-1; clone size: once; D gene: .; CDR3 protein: CASSPKGGSINREQFF; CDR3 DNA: TGCGCCAGCAGCCCGAAGGGGGGATCAATCAATCGTGAGCAGTTCTTC
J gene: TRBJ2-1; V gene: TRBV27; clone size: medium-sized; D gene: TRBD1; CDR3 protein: CASSLSGQGELF; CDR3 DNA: TGTGCCAGCAGTTTATCTGGACAGGGGGAACTCTTC
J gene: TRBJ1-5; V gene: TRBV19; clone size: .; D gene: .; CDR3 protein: CASSLLRGRSNQPQHF; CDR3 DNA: TGTGCCAGTAGTCTCCTCAGAGGTCGTAGCAATCAGCCCCAGCATTTT
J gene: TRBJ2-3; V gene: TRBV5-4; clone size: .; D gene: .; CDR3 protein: CASSSQARWSTDTQYF; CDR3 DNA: TGTGCCAGCAGCTCACAGGCCAGGTGGAGCACAGATACGCAGTATTTT
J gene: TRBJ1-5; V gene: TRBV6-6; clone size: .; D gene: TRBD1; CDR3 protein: CASSYLGQFNQPQHF; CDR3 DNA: TGTGCCAGCAGTTACTTGGGACAGTTCAATCAGCCCCAGCATTTT
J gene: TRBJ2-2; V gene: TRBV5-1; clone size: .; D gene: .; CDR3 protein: CASSLNLGSANTGELFF; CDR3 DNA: TGCGCCAGCAGCTTGAATTTGGGGTCGGCGAACACCGGGGAGCTGTTTTTT
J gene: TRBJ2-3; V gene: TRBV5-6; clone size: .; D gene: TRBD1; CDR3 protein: CASSYRTGSTDTQYF; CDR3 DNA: TGTGCCAGCAGCTACCGGACAGGGAGCACAGATACGCAGTATTTT
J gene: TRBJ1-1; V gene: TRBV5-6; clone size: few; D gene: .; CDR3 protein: CASSLVGPLMNTEAFF; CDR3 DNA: TGTGCCAGCAGCTTGGTGGGCCCACTGATGAACACTGAAGCTTTCTTT
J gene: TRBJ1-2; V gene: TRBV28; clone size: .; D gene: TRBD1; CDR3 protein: CASSPVGLTGTGVYGYTF; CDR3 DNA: TGTGCCAGCAGTCCCGTTGGCCTAACCGGGACAGGGGTCTATGGCTACACCTTC
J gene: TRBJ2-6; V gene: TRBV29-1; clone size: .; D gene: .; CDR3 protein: CSAYSFTSGANVLTF; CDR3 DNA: TGCAGCGCGTATTCTTTTACGTCTGGGGCCAACGTCCTGACTTTC
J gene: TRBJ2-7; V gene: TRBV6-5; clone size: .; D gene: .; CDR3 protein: CASNQGEGSYEQYF; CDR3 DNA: TGTGCCAGCAACCAGGGGGAGGGCTCCTACGAGCAGTACTTC
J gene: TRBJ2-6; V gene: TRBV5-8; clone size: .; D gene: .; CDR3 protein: CASSFGYGANVLTF; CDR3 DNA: TGTGCCAGCAGCTTCGGGTATGGGGCCAACGTCCTGACTTTC
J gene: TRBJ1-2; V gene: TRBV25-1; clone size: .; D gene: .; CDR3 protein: CASSGSHWGVYTF; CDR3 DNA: TGTGCCAGCAGTGGATCTCATTGGGGGGTCTACACCTTC
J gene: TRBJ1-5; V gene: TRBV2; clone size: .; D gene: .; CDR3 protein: CASREGQSAQPQHF; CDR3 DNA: TGTGCCAGCAGGGAGGGGCAAAGTGCTCAGCCCCAGCATTTT
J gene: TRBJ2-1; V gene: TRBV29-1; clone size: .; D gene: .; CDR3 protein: CSVETGYFYNEQFF; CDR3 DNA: TGCAGCGTTGAAACAGGGTATTTCTACAATGAGCAGTTCTTC
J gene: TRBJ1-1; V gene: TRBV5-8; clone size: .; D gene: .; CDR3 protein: CASTLPGLNTEAFF; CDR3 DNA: TGTGCCAGCACATTACCGGGGCTGAACACTGAAGCTTTCTTT
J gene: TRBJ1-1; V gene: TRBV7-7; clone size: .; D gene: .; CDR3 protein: CASSRTLNTEAFF; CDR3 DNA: TGTGCTAGCAGCCGGACACTGAACACTGAAGCTTTCTTT
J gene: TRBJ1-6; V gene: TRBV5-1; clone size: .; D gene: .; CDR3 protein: CASSDSYNSPLHF; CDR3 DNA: TGCGCCAGCAGCGACAGTTATAATTCACCCCTCCACTTT
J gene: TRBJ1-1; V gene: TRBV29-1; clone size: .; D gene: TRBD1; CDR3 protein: CSAAAGGVNTEAFF; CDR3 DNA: TGCAGCGCTGCTGCAGGGGGCGTGAACACTGAAGCTTTCTTT
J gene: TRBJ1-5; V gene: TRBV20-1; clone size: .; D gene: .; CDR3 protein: CSAGSRPQHF; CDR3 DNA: TGCAGTGCTGGAAGTAGGCCCCAGCATTTT
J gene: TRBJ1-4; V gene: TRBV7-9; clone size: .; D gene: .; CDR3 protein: CASSFDEKLFF; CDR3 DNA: TGTGCCAGCAGCTTCGATGAAAAACTGTTTTTT
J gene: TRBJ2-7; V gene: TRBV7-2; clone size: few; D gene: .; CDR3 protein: CASSLEDRASYEQYF; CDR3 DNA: TGTGCCAGCAGCTTAGAAGACAGAGCCTCCTACGAGCAGTACTTC
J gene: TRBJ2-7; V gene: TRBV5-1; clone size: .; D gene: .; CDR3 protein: CASSWAPGSYEQYF; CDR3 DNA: TGCGCCAGCAGCTGGGCCCCCGGATCCTACGAGCAGTACTTC
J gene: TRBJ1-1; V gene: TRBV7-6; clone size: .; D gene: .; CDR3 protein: CASSLEMNTEAFF; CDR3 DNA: TGTGCCAGCAGCTTAGAGATGAACACTGAAGCTTTCTTT
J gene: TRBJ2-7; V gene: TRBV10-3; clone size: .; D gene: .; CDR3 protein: CAISESYLDSSYEQYF; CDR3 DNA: TGTGCCATCAGTGAGTCGTACTTGGACAGCTCCTACGAGCAGTACTTC
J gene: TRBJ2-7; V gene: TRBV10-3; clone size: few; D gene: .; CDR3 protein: CAISEVSGGYEQYF; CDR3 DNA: TGTGCCATCAGTGAAGTATCTGGCGGCTACGAGCAGTACTTC
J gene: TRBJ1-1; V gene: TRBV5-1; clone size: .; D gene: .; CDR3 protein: CASSPRTGSNTEAFF; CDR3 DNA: TGCGCCAGCAGCCCCCGTACAGGGTCGAACACTGAAGCTTTCTTT
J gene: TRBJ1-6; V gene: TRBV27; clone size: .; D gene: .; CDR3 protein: CASSDRRFYINSPLHF; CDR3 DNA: TGTGCCAGCAGCGACAGGCGGTTTTATATAAATTCACCCCTCCACTTT
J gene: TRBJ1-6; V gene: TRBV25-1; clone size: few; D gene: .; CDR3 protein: CGCSEWEGRGNSPLHF; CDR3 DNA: TGTGGCTGCAGTGAATGGGAGGGCCGGGGGAATTCACCCCTCCACTTT
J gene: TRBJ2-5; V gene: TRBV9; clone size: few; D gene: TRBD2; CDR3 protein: CASSHSGEGTQYF; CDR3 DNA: TGTGCCAGCAGCCATAGCGGGGAGGGGACCCAGTACTTC
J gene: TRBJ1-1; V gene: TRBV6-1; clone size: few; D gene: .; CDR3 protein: CASSGRRDTEAFF; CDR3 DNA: TGTGCCAGCAGTGGCCGGAGAGACACTGAAGCTTTCTTT
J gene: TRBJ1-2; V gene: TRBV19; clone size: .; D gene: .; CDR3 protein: CASSIWGQMFYGYTF; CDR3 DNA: TGTGCCAGTAGTATCTGGGGGCAGATGTTCTATGGCTACACCTTC
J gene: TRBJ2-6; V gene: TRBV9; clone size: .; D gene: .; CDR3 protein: CASSSLRFGANVLTF; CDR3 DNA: TGTGCCAGCAGCTCCCTTCGTTTTGGGGCCAACGTCCTGACTTTC
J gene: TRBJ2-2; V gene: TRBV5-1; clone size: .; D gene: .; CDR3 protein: CASSLLRNTGELFF; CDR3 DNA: TGCGCCAGCAGCTTGTTGAGGAACACCGGGGAGCTGTTTTTT
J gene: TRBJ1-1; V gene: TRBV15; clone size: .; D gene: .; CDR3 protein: CATSREVAGSTEAFF; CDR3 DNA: TGTGCCACCAGCAGAGAGGTGGCAGGGAGCACTGAAGCTTTCTTT
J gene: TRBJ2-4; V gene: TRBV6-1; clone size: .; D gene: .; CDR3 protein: CASSVPGHKNIQYF; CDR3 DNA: TGTGCCAGCAGTGTACCCGGACACAAAAACATTCAGTACTTC
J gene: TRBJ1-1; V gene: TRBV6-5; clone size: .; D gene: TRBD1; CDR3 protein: CASSYHGTATEAFF; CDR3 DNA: TGTGCCAGCAGTTACCATGGGACAGCGACTGAAGCTTTCTTT
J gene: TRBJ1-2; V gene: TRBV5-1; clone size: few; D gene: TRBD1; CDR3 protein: CASSFPDRDYGYTF; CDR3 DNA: TGCGCCAGCAGCTTCCCGGACAGGGACTATGGCTACACCTTC
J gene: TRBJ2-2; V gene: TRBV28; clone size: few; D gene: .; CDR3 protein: CASSLRTGELFF; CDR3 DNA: TGTGCCAGCAGTTTACGCACCGGGGAGCTGTTTTTT
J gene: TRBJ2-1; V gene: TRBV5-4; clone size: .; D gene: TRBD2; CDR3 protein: CASSLLSGGYNEQLF; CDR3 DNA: TGTGCCAGCAGCTTGCTCAGCGGGGGCTACAATGAGCAGCTCTTC
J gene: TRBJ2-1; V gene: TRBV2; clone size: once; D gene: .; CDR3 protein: CASSNLEQFF; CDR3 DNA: TGTGCCAGCAGTAACCTAGAGCAGTTCTTC
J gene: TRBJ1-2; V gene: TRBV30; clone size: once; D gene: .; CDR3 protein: CAWSAGWSSNYGYTF; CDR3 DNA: TGTGCCTGGAGTGCCGGTTGGAGTTCCAACTATGGCTACACCTTC
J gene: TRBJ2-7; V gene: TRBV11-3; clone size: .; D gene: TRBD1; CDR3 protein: CASSLVDRGDYEQYF; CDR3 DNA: TGTGCCAGCAGCTTAGTAGACAGGGGGGACTACGAGCAGTACTTC
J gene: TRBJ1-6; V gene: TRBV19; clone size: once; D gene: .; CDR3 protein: CASRRQATSTVNSPLHF; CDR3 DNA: TGTGCCAGCAGACGACAGGCAACCTCAACAGTTAATTCACCCCTCCACTTT
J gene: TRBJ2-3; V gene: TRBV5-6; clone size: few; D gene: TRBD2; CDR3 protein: CASSPLAGGPSTDTQYF; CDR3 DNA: TGTGCCAGCAGCCCACTAGCGGGGGGCCCTAGCACAGATACGCAGTATTTT
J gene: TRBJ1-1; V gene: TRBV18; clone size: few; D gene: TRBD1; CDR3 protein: CASSQGATTEAFF; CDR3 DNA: TGTGCCAGCTCCCAGGGGGCTACCACTGAAGCTTTCTTT
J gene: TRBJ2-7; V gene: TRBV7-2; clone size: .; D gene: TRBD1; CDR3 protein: CASSLSTGGYEQYF; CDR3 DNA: TGTGCCAGCAGCTTAAGCACAGGGGGCTACGAGCAGTACTTC
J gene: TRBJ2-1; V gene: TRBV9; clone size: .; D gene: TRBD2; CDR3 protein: CASSPLGSGGNEQFF; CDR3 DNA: TGTGCCAGCAGCCCCTTGGGTAGCGGGGGCAATGAGCAGTTCTTC
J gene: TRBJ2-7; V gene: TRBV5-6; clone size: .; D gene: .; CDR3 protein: CASTLHRPGREQYF; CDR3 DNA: TGTGCCAGCACCCTCCACCGTCCCGGACGCGAGCAGTACTTC
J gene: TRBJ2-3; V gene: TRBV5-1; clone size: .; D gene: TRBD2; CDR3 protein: CASSLAGTRTDTQYF; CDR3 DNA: TGCGCCAGCAGCTTGGCCGGGACTAGGACAGATACGCAGTATTTT
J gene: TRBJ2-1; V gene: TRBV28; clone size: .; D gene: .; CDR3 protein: CASSLPDSTEQFF; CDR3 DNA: TGTGCCAGCAGCCTCCCGGACTCGACCGAGCAGTTCTTC
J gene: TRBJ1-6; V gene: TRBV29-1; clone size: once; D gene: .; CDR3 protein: CSVELQGPTQYGSYNSPLHF; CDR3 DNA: TGCAGCGTTGAACTTCAGGGACCGACACAATATGGGTCCTATAATTCACCCCTCCACTTT
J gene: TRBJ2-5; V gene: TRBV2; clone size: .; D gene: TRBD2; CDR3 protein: CASIFSGGSETQYF; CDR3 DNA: TGTGCCAGCATTTTTAGCGGGGGATCGGAGACCCAGTACTTC
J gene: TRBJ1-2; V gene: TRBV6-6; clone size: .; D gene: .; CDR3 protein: CASSYGHYGYTF; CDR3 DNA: TGTGCCAGCAGTTACGGGCACTATGGCTACACCTTC